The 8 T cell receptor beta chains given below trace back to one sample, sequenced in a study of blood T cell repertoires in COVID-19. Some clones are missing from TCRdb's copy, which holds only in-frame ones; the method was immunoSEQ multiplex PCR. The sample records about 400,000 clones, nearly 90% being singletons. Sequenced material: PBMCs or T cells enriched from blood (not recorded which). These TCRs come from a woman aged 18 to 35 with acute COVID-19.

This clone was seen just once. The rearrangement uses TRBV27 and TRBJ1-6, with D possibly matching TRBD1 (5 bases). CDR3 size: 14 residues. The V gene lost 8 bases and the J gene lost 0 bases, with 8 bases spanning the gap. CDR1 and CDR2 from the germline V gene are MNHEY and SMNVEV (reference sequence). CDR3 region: CASAGLSYNSPLHF. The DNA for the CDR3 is TGTGCCAGCGCAGGGCTCTCCTATAATTCACCCCTCCACTTT.

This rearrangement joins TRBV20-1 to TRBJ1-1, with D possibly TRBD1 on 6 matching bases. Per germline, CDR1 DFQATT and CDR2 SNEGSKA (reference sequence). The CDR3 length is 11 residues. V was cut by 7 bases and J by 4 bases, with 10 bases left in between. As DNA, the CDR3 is TGCAGTGTCCAGGGGCCCACTGAAGCTTTCTTT. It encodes CSVQGPTEAFF.

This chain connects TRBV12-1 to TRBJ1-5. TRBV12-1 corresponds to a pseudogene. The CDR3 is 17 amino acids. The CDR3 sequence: CASSLGTIGRDNQPQHF. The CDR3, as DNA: TGTGCCAGCAGCTTAGGGACTATTGGCAGGGACAATCAGCCCCAGCATTTT.

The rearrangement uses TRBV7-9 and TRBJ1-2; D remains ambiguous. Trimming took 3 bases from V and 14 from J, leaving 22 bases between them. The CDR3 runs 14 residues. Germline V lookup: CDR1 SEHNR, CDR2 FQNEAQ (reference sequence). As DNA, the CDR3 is TGTGCCAGCAGCTTCGCGGCACAGCAGCTATCGGGGACCTTC. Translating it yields CASSFAAQQLSGTF.

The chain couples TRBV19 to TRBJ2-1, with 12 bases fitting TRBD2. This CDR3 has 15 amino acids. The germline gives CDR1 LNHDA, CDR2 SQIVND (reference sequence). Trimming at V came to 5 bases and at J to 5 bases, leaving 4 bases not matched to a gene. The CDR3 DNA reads TGTGCCAGTAGTTCAGGACTAGCGGGGCACAATGAGCAGTTCTTC. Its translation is CASSSGLAGHNEQFF.

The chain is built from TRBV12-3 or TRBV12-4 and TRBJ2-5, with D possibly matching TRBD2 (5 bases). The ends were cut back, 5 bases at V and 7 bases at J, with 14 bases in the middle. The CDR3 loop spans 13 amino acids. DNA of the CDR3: TGTGCCAGCAGTCGGACTGATACCGGGACCCAGTACTTC. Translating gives CASSRTDTGTQYF.

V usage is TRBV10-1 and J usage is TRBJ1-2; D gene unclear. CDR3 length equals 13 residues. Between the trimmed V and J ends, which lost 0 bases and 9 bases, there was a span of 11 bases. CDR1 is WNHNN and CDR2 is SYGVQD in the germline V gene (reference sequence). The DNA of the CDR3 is TGCGCCAGCAGTGAGTCCAAGACATCACGCTACACCTTC. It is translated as CASSESKTSRYTF.

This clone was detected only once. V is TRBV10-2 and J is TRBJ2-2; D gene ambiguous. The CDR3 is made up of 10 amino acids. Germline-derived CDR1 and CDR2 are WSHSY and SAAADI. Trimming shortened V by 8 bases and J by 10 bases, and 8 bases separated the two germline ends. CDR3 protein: CASLKLELFF. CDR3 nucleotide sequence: TGCGCCAGCCTAAAGCTGGAGCTGTTTTTT.